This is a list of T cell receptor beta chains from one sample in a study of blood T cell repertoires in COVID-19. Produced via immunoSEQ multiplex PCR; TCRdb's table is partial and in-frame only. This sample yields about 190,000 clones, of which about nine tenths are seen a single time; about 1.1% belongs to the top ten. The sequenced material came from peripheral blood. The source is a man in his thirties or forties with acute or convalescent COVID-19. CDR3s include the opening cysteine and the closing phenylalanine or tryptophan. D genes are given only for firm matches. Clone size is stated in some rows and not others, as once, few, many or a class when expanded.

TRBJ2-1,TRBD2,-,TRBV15,CATSRDGLAPHNEQFF,TGTGCCACCAGCAGAGATGGACTAGCGCCACACAATGAGCAGTTCTTC
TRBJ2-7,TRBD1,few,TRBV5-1,CASSFRTGPSSYEQYF,TGCGCCAGCAGCTTCCGGACAGGGCCTAGCTCCTACGAGCAGTACTTC
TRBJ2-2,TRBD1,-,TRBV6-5,CASRPDRGWTGELFF,TGTGCCAGCAGACCCGACAGGGGTTGGACCGGGGAGCTGTTTTTT
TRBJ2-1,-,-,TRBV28,CASSLWELTRGASYNEQFF,TGTGCCAGCAGTTTGTGGGAGCTCACTCGCGGAGCCTCGTACAATGAGCAGTTCTTC
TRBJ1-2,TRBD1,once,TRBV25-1,CASSESGAGTGAYGYTF,TGTGCCAGCAGTGAATCGGGGGCCGGGACAGGGGCCTATGGCTACACCTTC
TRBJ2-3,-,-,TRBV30,CAWIPTPGTDTQYF,TGTGCCTGGATCCCCACCCCAGGGACAGATACGCAGTATTTT
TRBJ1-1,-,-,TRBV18,CASSPPGGANTEAFF,TGTGCCAGCTCACCCCCGGGGGGGGCGAACACTGAAGCTTTCTTT
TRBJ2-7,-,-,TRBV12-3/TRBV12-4,CASSLEGSVEQYF,TGTGCCAGCAGTTTAGAGGGGTCCGTCGAGCAGTACTTC
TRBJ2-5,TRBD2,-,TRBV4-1,CASSQEGLAGRETQYF,TGCGCCAGCAGCCAAGAGGGACTAGCGGGAAGGGAGACCCAGTACTTC
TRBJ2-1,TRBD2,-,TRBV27,CASSLSGLAIYNEQFF,TGTGCCAGCAGTTTATCCGGACTAGCCATCTACAATGAGCAGTTCTTC
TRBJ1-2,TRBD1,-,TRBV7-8,CASSRGTGRGYTF,TGTGCCAGCAGCCGAGGGACAGGGAGAGGCTACACCTTC
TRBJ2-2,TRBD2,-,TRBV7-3,CASSLSPGLAKGGELFF,TGTGCCAGCAGCTTAAGTCCGGGACTAGCGAAGGGAGGGGAGCTGTTTTTT
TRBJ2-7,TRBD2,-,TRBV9,CASSVDQAGAYEQYF,TGTGCCAGCAGCGTAGATCAAGCGGGAGCCTACGAGCAGTACTTC
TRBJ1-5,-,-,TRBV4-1,CASSQERSQPQHF,TGCGCCAGCAGCCAAGAACGGTCTCAGCCCCAGCATTTT
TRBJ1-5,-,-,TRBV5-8,CASREGSRGWGPQHF,TGTGCCAGCAGGGAGGGGTCTCGCGGCTGGGGGCCCCAGCATTTT
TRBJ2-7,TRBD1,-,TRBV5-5,CASSYGTAYSYEQYF,TGTGCCAGCAGCTACGGGACAGCCTACTCCTACGAGCAGTACTTC
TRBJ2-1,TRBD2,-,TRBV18,CASSPQGLAGYNEQFF,TGTGCCAGCTCACCCCAAGGACTAGCGGGATACAATGAGCAGTTCTTC
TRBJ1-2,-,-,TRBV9,CASSVGGILYGYTF,TGTGCCAGCAGCGTAGGCGGAATATTGTATGGCTACACCTTC
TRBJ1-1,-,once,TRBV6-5,CASSPRLENTEAFF,TGTGCCAGCAGCCCAAGACTGGAGAACACTGAAGCTTTCTTT
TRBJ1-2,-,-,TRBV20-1,CSQKGAGYTF,TGCAGTCAAAAGGGAGCGGGCTACACCTTC
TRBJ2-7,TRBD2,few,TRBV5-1,CASSLLAGTLGEQYF,TGCGCCAGCAGCCTATTAGCGGGAACGTTGGGCGAGCAGTACTTC
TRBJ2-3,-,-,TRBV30,CAWSVRLAGLQYF,TGTGCCTGGAGTGTACGCCTAGCCGGGTTGCAGTATTTT
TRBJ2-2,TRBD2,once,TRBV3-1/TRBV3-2,CASGLAGVTGELFF,TGTGCCAGCGGATTAGCGGGAGTAACCGGGGAGCTGTTTTTT
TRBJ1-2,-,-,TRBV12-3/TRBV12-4,CASSLTSNYGYTF,TGTGCCAGCAGTTTAACGAGTAACTATGGCTACACCTTC
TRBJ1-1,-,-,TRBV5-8,CASSRETANTEAFF,TGTGCCAGCAGCAGAGAGACAGCGAACACTGAAGCTTTCTTT
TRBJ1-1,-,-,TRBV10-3,CAIRENPTTRVTTNTEAFF,TGTGCCATCAGAGAAAACCCAACTACCAGGGTTACAACGAACACTGAAGCTTTCTTT
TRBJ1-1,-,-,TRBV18,CASSPSSRNTEAFF,TGTGCCAGCTCACCGTCTTCGAGGAACACTGAAGCTTTCTTT
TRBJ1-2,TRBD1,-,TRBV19,CASSTRRTGLNYGYTF,TGTGCCAGTAGTACTCGAAGGACAGGATTAAACTATGGCTACACCTTC
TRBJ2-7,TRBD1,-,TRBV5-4,CASSSDRVYEQYF,TGTGCCAGCAGCAGCGACAGGGTCTACGAGCAGTACTTC
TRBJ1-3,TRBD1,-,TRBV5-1,CASSRDSPSGNTIYF,TGCGCCAGCAGCCGGGACAGCCCATCTGGAAACACCATATATTTT
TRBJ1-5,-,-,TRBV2,CASRYAGNQPQHF,TGTGCCAGCCGATATGCAGGGAATCAGCCCCAGCATTTT
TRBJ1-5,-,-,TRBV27,CASSFPSQGSENSNQPQHF,TGTGCCAGCAGTTTTCCCTCACAGGGCTCTGAGAATAGCAATCAGCCCCAGCATTTT
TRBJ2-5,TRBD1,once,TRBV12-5,CASGLVGTGGLQETQYF,TGTGCTAGTGGTTTGGTTGGGACAGGGGGCCTCCAAGAGACCCAGTACTTC
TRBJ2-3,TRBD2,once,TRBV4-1,CASSQIAGSGTDTQYF,TGCGCCAGCAGCCAGATAGCGGGCTCGGGCACAGATACGCAGTATTTT
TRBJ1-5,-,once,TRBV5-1,CASSWAGNSNQPQHF,TGCGCCAGCAGCTGGGCGGGGAACAGCAATCAGCCCCAGCATTTT
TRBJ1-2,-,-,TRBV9,CASSAEGVTNYGYTF,TGTGCCAGCAGCGCAGAGGGGGTAACTAACTATGGCTACACCTTC
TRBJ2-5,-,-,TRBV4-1,CASSQVVGGDRETQYF,TGCGCCAGCAGCCAAGTAGTAGGGGGGGATAGGGAGACCCAGTACTTC
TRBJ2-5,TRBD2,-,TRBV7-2,CASRKGGGAQETQYF,TGTGCCAGCAGGAAGGGCGGGGGGGCCCAAGAGACCCAGTACTTC
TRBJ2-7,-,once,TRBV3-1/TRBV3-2,CASSQLRRGAGDYEQYF,TGTGCCAGCAGCCAACTCCGGCGAGGAGCAGGGGACTACGAGCAGTACTTC
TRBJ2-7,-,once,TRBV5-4,CASSFGLELYEQYF,TGTGCCAGCAGCTTCGGTCTGGAGCTCTACGAGCAGTACTTC
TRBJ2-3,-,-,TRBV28,CASSLWARGPLVKDTQYF,TGTGCCAGCAGTTTATGGGCCAGGGGCCCGCTGGTTAAAGATACGCAGTATTTT
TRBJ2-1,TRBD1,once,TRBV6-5,CASGAGGNEQFF,TGTGCCAGCGGGGCAGGGGGCAATGAGCAGTTCTTC
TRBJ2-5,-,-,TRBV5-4,CASSLGRRGNTQETQYF,TGTGCCAGCAGCTTGGGCCGAAGGGGAAATACTCAAGAGACCCAGTACTTC
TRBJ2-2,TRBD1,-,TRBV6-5,CASSKGQGTGELFF,TGTGCCAGCAGTAAGGGACAGGGTACCGGGGAGCTGTTTTTT
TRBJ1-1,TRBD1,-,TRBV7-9,CASSPAGTGSLVRDTEAFF,TGTGCCAGCAGCCCAGCTGGGACAGGGTCCCTGGTTCGGGACACTGAAGCTTTCTTT
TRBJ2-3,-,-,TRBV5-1,CASSSEDSSTDTQYF,TGCGCCAGCAGCTCCGAGGACAGTAGCACAGATACGCAGTATTTT
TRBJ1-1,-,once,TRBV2,CASSEIAGKRAFF,TGTGCCAGCAGTGAAATAGCAGGGAAACGGGCTTTCTTT